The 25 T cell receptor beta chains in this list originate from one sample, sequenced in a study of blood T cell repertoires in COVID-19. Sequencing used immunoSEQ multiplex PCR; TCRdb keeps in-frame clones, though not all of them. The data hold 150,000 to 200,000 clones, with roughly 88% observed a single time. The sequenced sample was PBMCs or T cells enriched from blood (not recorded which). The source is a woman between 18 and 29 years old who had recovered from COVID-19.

The DNA of the CDR3 is TGTGCCAGCAGTTACCCCCAGGGAAGCGGGGCCAGCTACAATGAGCAGTTCTTC. It encodes CASSYPQGSGASYNEQFF. The J gene is TRBJ2-1, the V gene TRBV6-2 or TRBV6-3; 7 nucleotides agree with TRBD2. CDR1 and CDR2 (germline): MNHEY, SVGEGT. The CDR3 totals 18 residues. Trimming removed 2 bases from V and 3 bases from J; junction bases left unmatched: 13.

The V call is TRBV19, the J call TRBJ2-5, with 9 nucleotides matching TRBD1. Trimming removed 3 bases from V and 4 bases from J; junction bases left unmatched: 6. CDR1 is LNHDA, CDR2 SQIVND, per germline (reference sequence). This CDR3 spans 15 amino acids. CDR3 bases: TGTGCCAGTAGTATTACGGGACAGGGAGGAGAGACCCAGTACTTC. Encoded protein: CASSITGQGGETQYF.

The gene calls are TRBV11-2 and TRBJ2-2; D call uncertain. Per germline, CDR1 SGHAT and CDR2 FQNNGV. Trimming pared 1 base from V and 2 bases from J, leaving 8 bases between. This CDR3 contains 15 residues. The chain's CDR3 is CASSLGTVNTGELFF. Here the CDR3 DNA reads TGTGCCAGCAGCTTAGGCACAGTAAACACCGGGGAGCTGTTTTTT.

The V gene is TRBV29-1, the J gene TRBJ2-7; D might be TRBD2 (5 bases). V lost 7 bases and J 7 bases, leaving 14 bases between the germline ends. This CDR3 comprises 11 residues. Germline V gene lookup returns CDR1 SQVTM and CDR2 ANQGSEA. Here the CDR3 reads CSAEGTDEQYF. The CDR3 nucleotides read TGCAGCGCCGAGGGAACGGATGAGCAGTACTTC.

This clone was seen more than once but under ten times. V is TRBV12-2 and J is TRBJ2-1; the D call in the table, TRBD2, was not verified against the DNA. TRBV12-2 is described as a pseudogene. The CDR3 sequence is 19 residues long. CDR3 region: CASRLESFPGGEIYNEQFF. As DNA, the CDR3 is TGTGCAAGTCGCTTGGAGAGTTTCCCTGGGGGGGAAATTTACAATGAGCAGTTCTTC.

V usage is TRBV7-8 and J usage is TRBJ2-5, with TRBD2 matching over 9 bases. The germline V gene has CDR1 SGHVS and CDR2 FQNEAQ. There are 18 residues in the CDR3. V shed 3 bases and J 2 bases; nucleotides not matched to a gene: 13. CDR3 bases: TGTGCCAGCAGCTTCCACAGGGCTAGCGGGGTTATTCAAGAGACCCAGTACTTC. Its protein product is CASSFHRASGVIQETQYF.

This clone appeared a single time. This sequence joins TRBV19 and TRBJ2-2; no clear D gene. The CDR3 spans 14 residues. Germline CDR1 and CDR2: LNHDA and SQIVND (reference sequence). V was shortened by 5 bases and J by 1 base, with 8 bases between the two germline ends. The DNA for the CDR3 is TGTGCCAGTAGTGAACTACGGAACACCGGGGAGCTGTTTTTT. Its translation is CASSELRNTGELFF. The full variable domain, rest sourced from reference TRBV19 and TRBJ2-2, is DGGITQSPKYLFRKEGQNVTLSCEQNLNHDAMYWYRQDPGQGLRLIYYSQIVNDFQKGDIAEGYSVSREKKESFPLTVTSAQKNPTAFYLCASSELRNTGELFFGEGSRLTVL.

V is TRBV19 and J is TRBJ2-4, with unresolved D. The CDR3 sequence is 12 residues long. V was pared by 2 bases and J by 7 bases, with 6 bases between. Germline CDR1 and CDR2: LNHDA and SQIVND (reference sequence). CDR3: CASSIPQNIQYF. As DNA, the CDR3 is TGTGCCAGTAGTATACCCCAGAACATTCAGTACTTC.

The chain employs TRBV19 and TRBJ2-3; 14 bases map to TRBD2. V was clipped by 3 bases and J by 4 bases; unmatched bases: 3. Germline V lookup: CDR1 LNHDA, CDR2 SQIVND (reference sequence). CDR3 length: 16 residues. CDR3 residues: CASSIGTSGSPDTQYF. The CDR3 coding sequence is TGTGCCAGTAGTATCGGGACTAGCGGGAGCCCAGATACGCAGTATTTT.

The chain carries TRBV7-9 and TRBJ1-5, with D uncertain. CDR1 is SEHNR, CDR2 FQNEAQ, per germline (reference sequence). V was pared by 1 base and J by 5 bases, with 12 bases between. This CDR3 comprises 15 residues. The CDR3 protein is CASSLGVSRDQPQHF. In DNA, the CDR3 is TGTGCCAGCAGCTTAGGGGTCTCGAGGGATCAGCCCCAGCATTTT. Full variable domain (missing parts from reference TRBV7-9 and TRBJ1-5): DTGVSQNPRHKITKRGQNVTFRCDPISEHNRLYWYRQTLGQGPEFLTYFQNEAQLEKSRLLSDRFSAERPKGSFSTLEIQRTEQGDSAMYLCASSLGVSRDQPQHFGDGTRLSIL.

The CDR3 region is CAWELLAGAWETQYF. CDR3 sequence (DNA): TGTGCCTGGGAATTACTAGCGGGAGCGTGGGAGACCCAGTACTTC. V and J are TRBV30 and TRBJ2-5; 11 bases agree with TRBD2. The CDR3 has 15 residues. V was clipped by 5 bases and J by 5 bases; unmatched bases: 10. From germline, CDR1 is GTSNPN and CDR2 SVGIG (reference sequence).

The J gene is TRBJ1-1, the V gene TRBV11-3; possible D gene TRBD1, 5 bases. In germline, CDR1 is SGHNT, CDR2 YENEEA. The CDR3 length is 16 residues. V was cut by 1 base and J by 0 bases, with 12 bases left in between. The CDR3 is CASSLGGGRMNTEAFF. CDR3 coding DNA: TGTGCCAGCAGCTTAGGGGGGGGAAGGATGAACACTGAAGCTTTCTTT.

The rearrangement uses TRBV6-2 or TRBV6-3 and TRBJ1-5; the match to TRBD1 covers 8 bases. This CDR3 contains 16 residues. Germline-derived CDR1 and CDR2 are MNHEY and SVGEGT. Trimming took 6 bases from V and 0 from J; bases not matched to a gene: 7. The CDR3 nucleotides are TGTGCCAGCAGCCGCCAGGGGGCAGTTAGCAATCAGCCCCAGCATTTT. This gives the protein CASSRQGAVSNQPQHF.

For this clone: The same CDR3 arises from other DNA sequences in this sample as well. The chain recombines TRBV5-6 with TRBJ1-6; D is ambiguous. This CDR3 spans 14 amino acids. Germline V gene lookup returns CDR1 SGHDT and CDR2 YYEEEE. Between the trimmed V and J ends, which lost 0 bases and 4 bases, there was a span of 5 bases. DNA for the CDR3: TGTGCCAGCAGCTTGGACCGGTATAATTCACCCCTCCACTTT. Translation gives CASSLDRYNSPLHF. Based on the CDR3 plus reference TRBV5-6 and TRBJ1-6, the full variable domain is DAGVTQSPTHLIKTRGQQVTLRCSPKSGHDTVSWYQQALGQGPQFIFQYYEEEERQRGNFPDRFSGHQFPNYSSELNVNALLLGDSALYLCASSLDRYNSPLHFGNGTRLTVT.

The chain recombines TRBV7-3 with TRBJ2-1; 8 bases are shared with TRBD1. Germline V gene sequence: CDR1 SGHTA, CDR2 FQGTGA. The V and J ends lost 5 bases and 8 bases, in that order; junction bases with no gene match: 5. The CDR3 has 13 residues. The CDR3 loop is CASSPTGADEQFF. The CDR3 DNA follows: TGTGCCAGCAGCCCGACAGGGGCCGATGAGCAGTTCTTC.

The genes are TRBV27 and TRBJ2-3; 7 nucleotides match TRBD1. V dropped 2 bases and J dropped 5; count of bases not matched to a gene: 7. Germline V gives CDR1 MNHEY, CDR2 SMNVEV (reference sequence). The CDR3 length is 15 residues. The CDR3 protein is CASSLRQGERDTQYF. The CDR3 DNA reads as TGTGCCAGCAGTTTACGTCAGGGGGAAAGAGATACGCAGTATTTT.

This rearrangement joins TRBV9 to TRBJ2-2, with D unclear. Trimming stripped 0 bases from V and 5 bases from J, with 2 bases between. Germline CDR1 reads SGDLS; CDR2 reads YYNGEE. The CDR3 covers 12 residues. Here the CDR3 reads CASSVATGELFF. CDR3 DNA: TGTGCCAGCAGCGTAGCTACCGGGGAGCTGTTTTTT.

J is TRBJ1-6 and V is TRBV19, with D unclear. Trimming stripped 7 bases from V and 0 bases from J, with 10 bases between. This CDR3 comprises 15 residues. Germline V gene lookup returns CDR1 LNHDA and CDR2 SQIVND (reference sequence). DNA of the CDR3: TGTGCCAGTATGGTGGAGAGCTCCTATAATTCACCCCTCCACTTT. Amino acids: CASMVESSYNSPLHF.

The CDR3 DNA reads TGCAGTGCTAGTCATCAGGTTCCTTCACCCCTCCACTTT. Translated: CSASHQVPSPLHF. J is TRBJ1-6 and V is TRBV20-1; no firm D call. Germline V gives CDR1 DFQATT, CDR2 SNEGSKA (reference sequence). The ends were cut back, 3 bases at V and 9 bases at J, with 12 bases in the middle. This CDR3 has 13 residues.

Here the CDR3 DNA reads TGTGCCAGCAGCTTCGACTCTAGCGGGTACAATGAGCAGTTCTTC. Amino acids: CASSFDSSGYNEQFF. The chain uses TRBV28 and TRBJ2-1, with 8 bases lining up with TRBD2. V shed 6 bases and J 4 bases; nucleotides not matched to a gene: 8. The germline gives CDR1 MDHEN, CDR2 SYDVKM. The CDR3 has 15 residues.

In DNA form, the CDR3 reads TGCGCCAGCAGAGACCATTCCGGGACAGGGGGCACTGAAGCTTTCTTT. Residues: CASRDHSGTGGTEAFF. J is TRBJ1-1 and V is TRBV10-2; 11 nucleotides align to TRBD1. The CDR3 has 16 amino acids. J gave up 4 bases and V 6 bases, and 10 bases lay outside the gene matches. CDR1 and CDR2 (germline): WSHSY, SAAADI.

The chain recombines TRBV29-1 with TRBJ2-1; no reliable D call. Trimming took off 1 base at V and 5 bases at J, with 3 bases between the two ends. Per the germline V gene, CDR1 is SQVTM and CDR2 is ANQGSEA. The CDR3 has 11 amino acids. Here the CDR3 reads CSVEANNEQFF. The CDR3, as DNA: TGCAGCGTTGAAGCCAACAATGAGCAGTTCTTC.

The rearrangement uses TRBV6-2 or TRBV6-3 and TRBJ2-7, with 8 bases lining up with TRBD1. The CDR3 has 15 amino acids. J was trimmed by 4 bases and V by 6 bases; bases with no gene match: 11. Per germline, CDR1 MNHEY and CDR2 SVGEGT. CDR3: CASSQGQGGSYEQYF. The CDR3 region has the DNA TGTGCCAGCAGCCAAGGACAGGGAGGTTCGTACGAGCAGTACTTC.

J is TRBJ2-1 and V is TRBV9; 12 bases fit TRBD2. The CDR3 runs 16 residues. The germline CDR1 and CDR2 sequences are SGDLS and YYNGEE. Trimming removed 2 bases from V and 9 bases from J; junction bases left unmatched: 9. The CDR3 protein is CASSVPLAGGPSEQFF. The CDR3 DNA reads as TGTGCCAGCAGCGTTCCCCTAGCGGGAGGGCCCAGTGAGCAGTTCTTC. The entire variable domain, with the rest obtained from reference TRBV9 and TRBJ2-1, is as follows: DSGVTQTPKHLITATGQRVTLRCSPRSGDLSVYWYQQSLDQGLQFLIQYYNGEERAKGNILERFSAQQFPDLHSELNLSSLELGDSALYFCASSVPLAGGPSEQFFGPGTRLTVL.

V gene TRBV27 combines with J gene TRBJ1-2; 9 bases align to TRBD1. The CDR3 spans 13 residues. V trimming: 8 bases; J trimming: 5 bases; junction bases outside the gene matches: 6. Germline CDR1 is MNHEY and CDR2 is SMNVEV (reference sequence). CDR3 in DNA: TGTGCCAGCTGGCGACAGGGGGGTTATGGCTACACCTTC. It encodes CASWRQGGYGYTF.